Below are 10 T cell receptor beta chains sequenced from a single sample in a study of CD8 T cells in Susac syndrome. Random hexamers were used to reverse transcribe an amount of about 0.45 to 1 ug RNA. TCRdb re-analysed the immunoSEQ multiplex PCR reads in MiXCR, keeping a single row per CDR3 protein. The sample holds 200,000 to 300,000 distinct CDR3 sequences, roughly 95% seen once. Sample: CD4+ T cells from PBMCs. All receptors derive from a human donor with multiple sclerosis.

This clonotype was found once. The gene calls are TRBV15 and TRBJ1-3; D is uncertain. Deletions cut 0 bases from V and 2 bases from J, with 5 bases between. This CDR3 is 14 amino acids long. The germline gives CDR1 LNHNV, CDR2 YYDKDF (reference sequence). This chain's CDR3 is CATSRDLTGNTIYF. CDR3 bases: TGTGCCACCAGCAGAGATCTGACTGGAAACACCATATATTTT.

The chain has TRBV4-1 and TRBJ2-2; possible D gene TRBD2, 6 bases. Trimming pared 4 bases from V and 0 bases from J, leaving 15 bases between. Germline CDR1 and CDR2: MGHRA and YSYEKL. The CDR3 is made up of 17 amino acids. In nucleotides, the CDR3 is TGCGCCAGCAGCCGCTTCTGGGGCGGGGCGAACACCGGGGAGCTGTTTTTT. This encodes CASSRFWGGANTGELFF.

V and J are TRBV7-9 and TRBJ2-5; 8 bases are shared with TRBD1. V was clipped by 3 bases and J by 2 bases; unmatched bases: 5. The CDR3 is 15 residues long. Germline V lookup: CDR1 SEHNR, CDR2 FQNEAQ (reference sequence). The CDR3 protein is CASSLPTGEQETQYF. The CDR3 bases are TGTGCCAGCAGCTTGCCGACAGGGGAGCAAGAGACCCAGTACTTC.

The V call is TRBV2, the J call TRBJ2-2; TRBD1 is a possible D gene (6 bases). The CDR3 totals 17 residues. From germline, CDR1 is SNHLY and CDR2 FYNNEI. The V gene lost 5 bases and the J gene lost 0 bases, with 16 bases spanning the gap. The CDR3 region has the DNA TGTGCCAGCAGTTACAGGGACCTTGCCGCGAACACCGGGGAGCTGTTTTTT. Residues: CASSYRDLAANTGELFF.

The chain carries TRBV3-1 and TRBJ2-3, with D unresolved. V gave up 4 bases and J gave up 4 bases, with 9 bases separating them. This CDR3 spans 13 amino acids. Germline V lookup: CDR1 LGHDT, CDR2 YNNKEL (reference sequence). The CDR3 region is CASSPPWADTQYF. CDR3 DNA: TGTGCCAGCAGCCCGCCTTGGGCAGATACGCAGTATTTT.

CDR3 in DNA: TGTGCCACCAAGACACGGGACACTGAAGCTTTCTTT. Protein sequence: CATKTRDTEAFF. The V gene is TRBV10-3, the J gene TRBJ1-1, with D uncertain. The length of the CDR3 is 12 residues. Trimming removed 10 bases at V and 3 bases at J, with 12 bases between. The germline V gene has CDR1 ENHRY and CDR2 SYGVKD.

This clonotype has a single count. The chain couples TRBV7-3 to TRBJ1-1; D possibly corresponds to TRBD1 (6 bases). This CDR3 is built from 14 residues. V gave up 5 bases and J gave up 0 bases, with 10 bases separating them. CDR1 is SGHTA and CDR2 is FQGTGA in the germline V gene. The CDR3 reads CASSARGVNTEAFF. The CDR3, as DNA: TGTGCCAGCAGCGCGAGGGGGGTGAACACTGAAGCTTTCTTT.

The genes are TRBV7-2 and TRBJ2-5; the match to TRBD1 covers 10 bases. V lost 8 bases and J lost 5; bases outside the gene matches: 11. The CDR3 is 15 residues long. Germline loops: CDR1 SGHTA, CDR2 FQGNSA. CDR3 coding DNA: TGTGCCAGCGGGACCCCGACAGGGGGCGTTGAGACCCAGTACTTC. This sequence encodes CASGTPTGGVETQYF.

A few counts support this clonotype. CDR3: CAISEFSGNTIYF. CDR3 in DNA: TGTGCCATCAGTGAATTCTCTGGAAACACCATATATTTT. The rearrangement links TRBV10-3 to TRBJ1-3, with D unclear. The V and J ends lost 3 bases and 0 bases respectively, with 3 bases between them. Germline lookup yields CDR1 ENHRY and CDR2 SYGVKD. This CDR3 region has 13 residues.

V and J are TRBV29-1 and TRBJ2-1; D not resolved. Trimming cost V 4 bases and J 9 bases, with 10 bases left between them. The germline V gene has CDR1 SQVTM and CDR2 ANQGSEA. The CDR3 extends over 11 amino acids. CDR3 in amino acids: CSVGSLGEQFF. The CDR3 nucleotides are TGCAGCGTTGGATCTCTGGGTGAGCAGTTCTTC.